These T cell receptor beta chains were read from a single sample in a study of breast tumors, draining lymph nodes, adjacent tissues. TCRdb redid the calling of the multiplex PCR reads with MiXCR, one entry per CDR3 protein. The top ten clones hold approximately 3.6% of a sample with around 230,000 distinct CDR3 sequences, roughly a third of them seen once. Material: axillary lymph node tissue. These receptors were taken from a female donor with breast cancer. Some clones in this sample may be carry-over from other donors' samples. Both conserved end residues are part of each CDR3. The order of the fields is J gene, V gene, clone size, D gene, CDR3 protein, CDR3 DNA. The D gene is left open where the match is weak. Clone size is not always given. Where it is, it says once, few, many or a class for expanded clones.

j_call: TRBJ2-5; v_call: TRBV7-3; clone_size: NA; d_call: TRBD1; cdr3_aa: CASGPGTAQETQHF; cdr3_nt: TGTGCCAGCGGCCCCGGGACAGCTCAAGAGACCCAGCACTTC
j_call: TRBJ1-2; v_call: TRBV6-1; clone_size: few; d_call: NA; cdr3_aa: CASSSDWRTEPRYTF; cdr3_nt: TGTGCCAGCAGTTCAGACTGGAGGACAGAGCCGCGCTACACCTTC
j_call: TRBJ1-5; v_call: TRBV7-6; clone_size: many; d_call: NA; cdr3_aa: CASSLADNSNQPQHF; cdr3_nt: TGTGCCAGCAGCTTAGCGGACAATTCCAATCAGCCCCAGCATTTT
j_call: TRBJ2-2; v_call: TRBV7-9; clone_size: many; d_call: TRBD1; cdr3_aa: CASSMDRGTGELFF; cdr3_nt: TGTGCCAGCAGCATGGACAGGGGAACCGGGGAGCTGTTTTTT
j_call: TRBJ2-7; v_call: TRBV20-1; clone_size: NA; d_call: NA; cdr3_aa: CSAREPQGEQYF; cdr3_nt: TGCAGTGCTAGGGAACCCCAGGGCGAGCAGTACTTC
j_call: TRBJ2-1; v_call: TRBV2; clone_size: many; d_call: TRBD2; cdr3_aa: CASQSGTSGNNEQFF; cdr3_nt: TGTGCCAGCCAATCCGGGACTAGCGGAAACAATGAGCAGTTCTTC
j_call: TRBJ2-3; v_call: TRBV7-3; clone_size: many; d_call: TRBD2; cdr3_aa: CASSRAGGTDTQYF; cdr3_nt: TGTGCCAGCAGCCGAGCGGGAGGGACAGATACGCAGTATTTT
j_call: TRBJ2-1; v_call: TRBV7-2; clone_size: many; d_call: TRBD2; cdr3_aa: CASSLDTAGTNNEQFF; cdr3_nt: TGTGCCAGCAGCTTAGACACCGCCGGGACTAACAATGAGCAGTTCTTC
j_call: TRBJ1-2; v_call: TRBV7-9; clone_size: many; d_call: NA; cdr3_aa: CASSFGRDYGYTF; cdr3_nt: TGTGCCAGCAGCTTCGGGAGGGACTATGGCTACACCTTC
j_call: TRBJ2-1; v_call: TRBV6-6; clone_size: NA; d_call: NA; cdr3_aa: CASSYDGSSAWELYNEQFF; cdr3_nt: TGTGCCAGCAGTTACGATGGTAGCAGCGCCTGGGAGCTTTACAATGAGCAGTTCTTC
j_call: TRBJ2-1; v_call: TRBV5-6; clone_size: NA; d_call: NA; cdr3_aa: CASSGRGEGVHNEQFF; cdr3_nt: TGTGCCAGCAGCGGGAGGGGGGAAGGGGTACACAATGAGCAGTTCTTC
j_call: TRBJ2-5; v_call: TRBV6-2/TRBV6-3; clone_size: few; d_call: NA; cdr3_aa: CASSYGRVYQETQYF; cdr3_nt: TGTGCCAGCAGTTACGGAAGGGTCTACCAAGAGACCCAGTACTTC
j_call: TRBJ2-2; v_call: TRBV11-3; clone_size: NA; d_call: NA; cdr3_aa: CASSSTPGTTGELFF; cdr3_nt: TGTGCCAGCAGTTCCACTCCAGGGACCACCGGGGAGCTGTTTTTT
j_call: TRBJ2-2; v_call: TRBV5-4; clone_size: NA; d_call: TRBD1; cdr3_aa: CASSSKSRGFTGELFF; cdr3_nt: TGTGCCAGCAGCTCGAAATCCAGGGGGTTCACCGGGGAGCTGTTTTTT
j_call: TRBJ2-7; v_call: TRBV18; clone_size: many; d_call: NA; cdr3_aa: CASSPPDSNEQYF; cdr3_nt: TGTGCCAGCTCACCCCCGGACTCGAACGAGCAGTACTTC
j_call: TRBJ2-5; v_call: TRBV19; clone_size: many; d_call: NA; cdr3_aa: CASSMGPQETQYF; cdr3_nt: TGTGCCAGTAGTATGGGTCCCCAAGAGACCCAGTACTTC
j_call: TRBJ2-5; v_call: TRBV20-1; clone_size: many; d_call: TRBD1; cdr3_aa: CSATDRDETQYF; cdr3_nt: TGCAGTGCTACGGACAGGGATGAGACCCAGTACTTC
j_call: TRBJ2-2; v_call: TRBV18; clone_size: NA; d_call: TRBD1; cdr3_aa: CATSPGQTFNTGELFF; cdr3_nt: TGTGCCACGTCCCCGGGACAGACTTTCAACACCGGGGAGCTGTTTTTT
j_call: TRBJ2-7; v_call: TRBV5-1; clone_size: many; d_call: NA; cdr3_aa: CASSPRDGSYEQYF; cdr3_nt: TGCGCCAGCAGCCCCCGGGACGGCTCCTACGAGCAGTACTTC
j_call: TRBJ1-5; v_call: TRBV11-3; clone_size: NA; d_call: NA; cdr3_aa: CASSSVGLAIGEQHF; cdr3_nt: TGTGCCAGCAGCTCCGTGGGACTAGCAATAGGCGAGCAGCATTTT
j_call: TRBJ2-1; v_call: TRBV12-5; clone_size: many; d_call: NA; cdr3_aa: CASGPGGWGNEQFF; cdr3_nt: TGTGCTAGTGGTCCCGGAGGATGGGGGAATGAGCAGTTCTTC
j_call: TRBJ2-1; v_call: TRBV7-3; clone_size: NA; d_call: NA; cdr3_aa: CASSLDQFSYNEQFF; cdr3_nt: TGTGCCAGCAGCTTAGACCAATTCTCCTACAATGAGCAGTTCTTC
j_call: TRBJ2-1; v_call: TRBV2; clone_size: NA; d_call: TRBD2; cdr3_aa: CASRLQGLASEEQFF; cdr3_nt: TGTGCCAGCAGACTCCAGGGACTAGCGAGTGAAGAGCAGTTCTTC
j_call: TRBJ2-5; v_call: TRBV29-1; clone_size: NA; d_call: TRBD2; cdr3_aa: CSVFGLAGETQYF; cdr3_nt: TGCAGCGTTTTTGGCCTAGCGGGAGAGACCCAGTACTTC
j_call: TRBJ2-2; v_call: TRBV28; clone_size: few; d_call: NA; cdr3_aa: CASSLYRATGELFF; cdr3_nt: TGTGCCAGCAGTTTATATAGGGCCACCGGGGAGCTGTTTTTT
j_call: TRBJ2-2; v_call: TRBV7-6; clone_size: many; d_call: NA; cdr3_aa: CASSLALTGLTGELFF; cdr3_nt: TGTGCCAGCAGCTTAGCGCTGACAGGACTCACCGGGGAGCTGTTTTTT
j_call: TRBJ1-2; v_call: TRBV3-1; clone_size: many; d_call: TRBD1; cdr3_aa: CASSQYDREGEGYTF; cdr3_nt: TGTGCCAGCAGCCAGTACGACAGGGAAGGGGAAGGCTACACCTTC
j_call: TRBJ2-5; v_call: TRBV10-1; clone_size: few; d_call: TRBD2; cdr3_aa: CASSATSGGSETQYF; cdr3_nt: TGCGCCAGCAGTGCTACTAGCGGGGGTTCTGAGACCCAGTACTTC